This T cell receptor beta chain was sequenced during a study of low-dose radiotherapy and immunotherapy resistance in tumors. This clonotype was recorded at least ten times. The V gene's germline CDR1 is SGHAT and CDR2 FQDESV (reference sequence). V lost 5 bases, J lost 1 base, and 6 bases stayed unmatched. The CDR3 is made up of 15 amino acids. Time point noted: before trial treatment. TRAV- and TRBV-specific primers primed first-strand cDNA, covering alpha and beta chains. TCR amplification used about 20 PCR cycles, a constant-region primer and a V-primer adapter. TCRdb reprocessed the reads via MiXCR and lists one record per CDR3 protein. Of tens of thousands of distinct CDR3 sequences in the sample, under 20% are singletons; the top ten hold less than 6%.

V usage is TRBV11-1 and J usage is TRBJ2-7; 9 bases match TRBD1. The clonotype was recovered from a male donor with prostate cancer. The source material was PBMCs, sampled before treatment. CDR3 DNA sequence: TGTGCCAGCAGCCCTACAGGGGGCGGTTCCTACGAGCAGTACTTC. Amino acid sequence: CASSPTGGGSYEQYF.